This TCR beta chain originates from a study of T-cell memory formation after mild COVID-19. Regarding the study as a whole: Still unconfirmed is whether the second-wave clones peaking on day 37 recognized SARS-CoV-2. Memory sampled before infection contained some responding clones, suggesting cross-reactive memory joined. Day 15 to 85 contractors were CD4/CD8 balanced; later expanders leaned CD4+. CD4+ contracting clones were mainly CM and EM; CD8+ ones, EMRA.

This CDR3 is built from 14 residues. Trimming shortened V by 0 bases and J by 5 bases, and 7 bases separated the two germline ends. TCRdb recomputed calls from the 5' RACE reads with MiXCR, one row per CDR3 protein. The table includes roughly 300,000 distinct CDR3 sequences, 7% to 10% detected once. This clonotype occurred many times. Its target is unknown. The sample was PBMCs or a T cell subset sorted from them (not recorded which). V usage is TRBV12-3 or TRBV12-4 and J usage is TRBJ1-4; no clear D. The sequence was obtained from a man between 18 and 29 years old who had mild COVID-19 (a few samples of this study predate the infection). Cell type and time point are not known. The CDR3 sequence is CASSLAIPNEKLFF. DNA for the CDR3: TGTGCCAGCAGTTTAGCGATCCCGAATGAAAAACTGTTTTTT.